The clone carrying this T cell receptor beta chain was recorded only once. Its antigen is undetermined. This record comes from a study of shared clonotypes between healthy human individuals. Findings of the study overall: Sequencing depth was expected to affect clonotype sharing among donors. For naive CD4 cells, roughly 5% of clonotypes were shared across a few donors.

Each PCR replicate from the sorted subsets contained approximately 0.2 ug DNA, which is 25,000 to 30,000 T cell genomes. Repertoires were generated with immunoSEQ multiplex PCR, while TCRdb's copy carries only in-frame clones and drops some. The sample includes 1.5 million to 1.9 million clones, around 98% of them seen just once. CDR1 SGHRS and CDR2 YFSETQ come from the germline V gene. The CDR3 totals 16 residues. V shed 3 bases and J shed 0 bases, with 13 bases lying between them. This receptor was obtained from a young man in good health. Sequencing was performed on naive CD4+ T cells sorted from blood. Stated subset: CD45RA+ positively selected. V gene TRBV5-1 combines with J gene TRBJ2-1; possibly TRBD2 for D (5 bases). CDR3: CASSSGAASSYNEQFF. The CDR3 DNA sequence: TGCGCCAGCAGCTCAGGAGCGGCCAGCTCCTACAATGAGCAGTTCTTC.